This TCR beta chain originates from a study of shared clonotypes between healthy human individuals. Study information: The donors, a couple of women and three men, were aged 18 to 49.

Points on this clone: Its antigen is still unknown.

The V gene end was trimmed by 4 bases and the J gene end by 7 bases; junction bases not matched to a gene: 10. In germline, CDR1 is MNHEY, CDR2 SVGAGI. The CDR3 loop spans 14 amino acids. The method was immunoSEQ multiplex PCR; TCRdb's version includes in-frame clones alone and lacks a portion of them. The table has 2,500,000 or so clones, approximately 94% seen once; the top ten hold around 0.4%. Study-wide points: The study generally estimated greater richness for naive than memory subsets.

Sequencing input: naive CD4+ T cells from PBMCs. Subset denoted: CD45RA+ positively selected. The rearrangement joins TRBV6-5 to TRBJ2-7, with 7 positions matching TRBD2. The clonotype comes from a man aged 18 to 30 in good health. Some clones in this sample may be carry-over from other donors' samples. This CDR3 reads CASSSTTSEYEQYF. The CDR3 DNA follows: TGTGCCAGCAGTTCGACTACTAGCGAATATGAGCAGTACTTC.